This passage covers 8 T cell receptor beta chains from one sample sequenced in a study of OX40 agonist ivuxolimab in advanced cancers. The method was immunoSEQ multiplex PCR; TCRdb's version includes in-frame clones alone and lacks a portion of them. This sample has about 97,000 clones, with roughly nine tenths found just once. The specimen was CD4+ or CD8+ T cells sorted from blood, collected in a trial of the OX40 agonist ivuxolimab. The receptors were sampled from an adult with an advanced solid tumor such as melanoma, head and neck, liver or kidney cancer.

The rearrangement links TRBV18 to TRBJ1-1; a possible D gene is TRBD1 (5 bases). Between the trimmed V and J ends, which lost 6 bases and 0 bases, there was a span of 11 bases. The germline V gene encodes CDR1 KGHSH and CDR2 LQKENI. The CDR3 runs to 14 residues. The CDR3 DNA reads TGTGCCAGCTCCCGGGACGGATTGAACACTGAAGCTTTCTTT. It translates to CASSRDGLNTEAFF.

This chain links TRBV11-2 with TRBJ1-4; no firm D call. V was pared by 1 base and J by 4 bases, with 7 bases between. The CDR3 is made up of 14 amino acids. Looked up from germline, CDR1 is SGHAT and CDR2 is FQNNGV. The CDR3 sequence is CASSLGWGNEKLFF. The CDR3 nucleotides read TGTGCCAGCAGCTTAGGCTGGGGTAATGAAAAACTGTTTTTT.

The V call is TRBV5-1, the J call TRBJ1-2; TRBD1 matches 7 bases. Germline assignment: CDR1 SGHRS and CDR2 YFSETQ. CDR3 length: 14 residues. Unmatched junction bases numbered 9, after V lost 4 bases and J lost 6 bases. The CDR3 DNA reads TGCGCCAGCAGCGACCCGACAGGGAAGGATGGCTACACCTTC. Residues: CASSDPTGKDGYTF.

The V and J genes are TRBV6-1 and TRBJ1-5; D call uncertain. Germline CDR1 MNHNS, CDR2 SASEGT. The CDR3 contains 16 residues. V lost 1 base, J lost 0 bases, and 10 bases lay in between. CDR3 coding DNA: TGTGCCAGCAGTGAAGGGCTAGGTAATAGCAATCAGCCCCAGCATTTT. Its protein is CASSEGLGNSNQPQHF.

The chain carries TRBV7-2 and TRBJ2-3; D gene unclear. The V gene lost 4 bases and the J gene lost 5 bases, with 10 bases spanning the gap. CDR1 and CDR2 (germline): SGHTA, FQGNSA. This CDR3 spans 13 amino acids. The CDR3 coding sequence is TGTGCCAGCAGCTACAGTACTGGAGATACGCAGTATTTT. Translating gives CASSYSTGDTQYF. The variable domain in full, with the rest retrieved from reference TRBV7-2 and TRBJ2-3, is GAGVSQSPSNKVTEKGKDVELRCDPISGHTALYWYRQSLGQGLEFLIYFQGNSAPDKSGLPSDRFSAERTGGSVSTLTIQRTQQEDSAVYLCASSYSTGDTQYFGPGTRLTVL.

This sequence joins TRBV6-1 and TRBJ1-1; possibly TRBD1 for D (5 bases). The V end was cut by 8 bases, the J end by 3 bases, with 13 bases between. CDR3 length: 13 residues. Germline V gene data show CDR1 as MNHNS and CDR2 as SASEGT. The CDR3 coding sequence is TGTGCCAGCTCGAACTTCAGGGACACTGAAGCTTTCTTT. This translates into CASSNFRDTEAFF.

This sequence joins TRBV11-3 and TRBJ1-1, with D uncertain. CDR1 and CDR2 (germline): SGHNT, YENEEA. The CDR3 has 13 residues. V gave up 1 base and J gave up 1 base, with 4 bases separating them. CDR3 loop: CASSLGGNTEAFF. The CDR3 DNA is TGTGCCAGCAGCTTAGGTGGGAACACTGAAGCTTTCTTT.

This clone came up a few times. The chain couples TRBV5-1 to TRBJ1-1; 7 bases are shared with TRBD1. Germline V gene sequence: CDR1 SGHRS, CDR2 YFSETQ. CDR3 length equals 14 residues. Unmatched junction bases numbered 6, after V lost 4 bases and J lost 3 bases. This CDR3 is CASSLTGWDTEAFF. The CDR3 DNA sequence: TGCGCCAGCAGCCTGACAGGGTGGGACACTGAAGCTTTCTTT.